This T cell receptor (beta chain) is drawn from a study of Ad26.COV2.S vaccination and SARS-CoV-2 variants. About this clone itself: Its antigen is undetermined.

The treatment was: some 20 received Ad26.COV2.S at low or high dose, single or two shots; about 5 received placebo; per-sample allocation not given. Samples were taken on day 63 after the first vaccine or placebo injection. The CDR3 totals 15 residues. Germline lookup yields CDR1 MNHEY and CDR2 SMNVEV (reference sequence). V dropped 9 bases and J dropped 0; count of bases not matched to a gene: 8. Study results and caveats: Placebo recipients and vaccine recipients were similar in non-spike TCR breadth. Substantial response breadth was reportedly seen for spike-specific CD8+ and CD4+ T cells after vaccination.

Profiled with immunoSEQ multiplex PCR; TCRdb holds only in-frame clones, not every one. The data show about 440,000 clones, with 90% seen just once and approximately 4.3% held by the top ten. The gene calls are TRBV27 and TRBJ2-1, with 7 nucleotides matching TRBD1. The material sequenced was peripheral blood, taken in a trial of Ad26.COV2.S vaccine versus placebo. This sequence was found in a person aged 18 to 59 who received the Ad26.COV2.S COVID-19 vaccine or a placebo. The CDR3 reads CASASGDSSYNEQFF. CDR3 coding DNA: TGTGCCAGTGCCTCTGGGGACAGCTCCTACAATGAGCAGTTCTTC.